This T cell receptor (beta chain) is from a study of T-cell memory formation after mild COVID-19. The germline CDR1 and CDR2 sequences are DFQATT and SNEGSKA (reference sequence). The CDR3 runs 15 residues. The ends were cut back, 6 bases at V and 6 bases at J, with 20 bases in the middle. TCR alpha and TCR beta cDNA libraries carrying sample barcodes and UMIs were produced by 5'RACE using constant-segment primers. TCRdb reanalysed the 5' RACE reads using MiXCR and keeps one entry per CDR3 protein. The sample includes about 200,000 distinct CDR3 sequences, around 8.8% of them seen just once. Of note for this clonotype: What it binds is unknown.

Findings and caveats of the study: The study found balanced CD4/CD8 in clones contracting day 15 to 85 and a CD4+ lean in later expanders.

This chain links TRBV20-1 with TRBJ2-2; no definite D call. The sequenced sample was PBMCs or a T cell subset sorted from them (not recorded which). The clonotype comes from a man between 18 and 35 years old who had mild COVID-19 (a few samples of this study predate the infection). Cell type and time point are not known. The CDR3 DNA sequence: TGCAGTGCCCAGATCGGTGGTTACGCCCCCGGGGAGCTGTTTTTT. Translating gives CSAQIGGYAPGELFF.